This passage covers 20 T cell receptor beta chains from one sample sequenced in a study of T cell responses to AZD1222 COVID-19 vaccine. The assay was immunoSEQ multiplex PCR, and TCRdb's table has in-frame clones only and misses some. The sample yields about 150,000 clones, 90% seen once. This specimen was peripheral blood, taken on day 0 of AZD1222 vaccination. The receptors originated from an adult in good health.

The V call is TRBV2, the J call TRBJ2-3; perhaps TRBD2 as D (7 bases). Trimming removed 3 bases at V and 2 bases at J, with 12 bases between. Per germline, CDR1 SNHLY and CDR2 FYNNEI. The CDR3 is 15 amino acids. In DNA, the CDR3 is TGTGCCAGCAGTGAGGGGGGGCGGGACACAGATACGCAGTATTTT. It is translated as CASSEGGRDTDTQYF.

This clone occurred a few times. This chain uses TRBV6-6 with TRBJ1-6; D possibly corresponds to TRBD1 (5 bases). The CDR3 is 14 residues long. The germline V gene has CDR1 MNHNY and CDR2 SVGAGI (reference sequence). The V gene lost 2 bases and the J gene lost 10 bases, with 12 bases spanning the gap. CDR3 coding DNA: TGTGCCAGCAGTTACCAGCAGGGAGGGTCACCCCTCCACTTT. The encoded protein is CASSYQQGGSPLHF.

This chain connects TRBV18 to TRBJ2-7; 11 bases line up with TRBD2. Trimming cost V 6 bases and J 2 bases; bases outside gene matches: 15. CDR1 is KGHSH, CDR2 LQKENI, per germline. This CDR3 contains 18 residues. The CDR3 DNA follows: TGTGCCAGCTCGGGGACAGCTAGCGGGGGGCTCCCCACCTACGAGCAGTACTTC. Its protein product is CASSGTASGGLPTYEQYF.

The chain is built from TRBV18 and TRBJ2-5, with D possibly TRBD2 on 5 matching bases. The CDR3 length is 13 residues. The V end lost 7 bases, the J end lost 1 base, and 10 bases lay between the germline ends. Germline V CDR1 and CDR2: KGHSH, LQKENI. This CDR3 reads CASLGSLQETQYF. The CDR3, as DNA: TGTGCCAGCTTAGGGAGCCTCCAAGAGACCCAGTACTTC. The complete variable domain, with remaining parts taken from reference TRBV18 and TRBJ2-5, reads NAGVMQNPRHLVRRRGQEARLRCSPMKGHSHVYWYRQLPEEGLKFMVYLQKENIIDESGMPKERFSAEFPKEGPSILRIQQVVRGDSAAYFCASLGSLQETQYFGPGTRLLVL.

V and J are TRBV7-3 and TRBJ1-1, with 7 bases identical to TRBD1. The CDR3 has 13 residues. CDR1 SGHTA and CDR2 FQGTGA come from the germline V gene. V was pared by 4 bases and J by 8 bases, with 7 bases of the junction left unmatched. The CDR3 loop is CASSSRDRHEAFF. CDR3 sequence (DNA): TGTGCCAGCAGCTCCCGGGACAGACACGAAGCTTTCTTT.

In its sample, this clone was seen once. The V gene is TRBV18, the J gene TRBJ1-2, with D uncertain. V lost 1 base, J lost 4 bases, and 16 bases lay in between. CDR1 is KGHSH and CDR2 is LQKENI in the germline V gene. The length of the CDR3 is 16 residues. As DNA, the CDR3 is TGTGCCAGCTCACCACTAGAGGGCAGGCCCGCCTATGGCTACACCTTC. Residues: CASSPLEGRPAYGYTF.

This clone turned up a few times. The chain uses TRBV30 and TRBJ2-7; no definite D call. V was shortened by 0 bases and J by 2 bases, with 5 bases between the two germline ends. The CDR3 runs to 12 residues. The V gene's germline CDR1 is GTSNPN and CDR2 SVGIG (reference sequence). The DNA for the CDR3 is TGTGCCTGGAGTGTCGGCCCCTACGAGCAGTACTTC. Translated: CAWSVGPYEQYF.

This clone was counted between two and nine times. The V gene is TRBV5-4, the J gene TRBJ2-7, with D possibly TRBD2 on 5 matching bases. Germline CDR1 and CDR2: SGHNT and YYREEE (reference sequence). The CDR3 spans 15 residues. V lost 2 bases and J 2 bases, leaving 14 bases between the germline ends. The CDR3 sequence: CASSFSPGGAYEQYF. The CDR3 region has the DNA TGTGCCAGCAGCTTTTCTCCAGGAGGCGCCTACGAGCAGTACTTC.

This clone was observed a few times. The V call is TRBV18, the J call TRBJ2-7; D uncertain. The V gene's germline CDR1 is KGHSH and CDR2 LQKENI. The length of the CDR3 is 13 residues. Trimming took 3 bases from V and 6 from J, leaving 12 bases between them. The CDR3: CASSPATKPEQYF. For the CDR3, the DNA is TGTGCCAGCTCACCGGCGACAAAACCCGAGCAGTACTTC.

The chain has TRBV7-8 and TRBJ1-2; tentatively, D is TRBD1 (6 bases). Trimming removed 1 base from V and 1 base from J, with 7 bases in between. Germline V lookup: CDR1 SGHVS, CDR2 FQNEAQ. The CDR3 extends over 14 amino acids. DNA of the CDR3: TGTGCCAGCAGCTTAGAGGACAGTAACTATGGCTACACCTTC. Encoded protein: CASSLEDSNYGYTF.

This CDR3 reads CASSVGTGGVYEQYF. CDR3 bases: TGTGCCAGCAGCGTAGGGACAGGGGGAGTCTACGAGCAGTACTTC. The V call is TRBV9, the J call TRBJ2-7, with 10 bases fitting TRBD1. The CDR3 is 15 residues long. V gave up 0 bases and J gave up 3 bases; unmatched junction bases: 3. From germline, CDR1 is SGDLS and CDR2 YYNGEE.

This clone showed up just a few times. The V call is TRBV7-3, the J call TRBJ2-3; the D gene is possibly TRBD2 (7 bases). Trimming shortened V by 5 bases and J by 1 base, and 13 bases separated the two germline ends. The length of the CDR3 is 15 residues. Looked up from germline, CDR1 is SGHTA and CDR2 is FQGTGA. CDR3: CASSHRGARTDTQYF. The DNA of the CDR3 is TGTGCCAGCAGCCACCGGGGGGCGCGCACAGATACGCAGTATTTT.

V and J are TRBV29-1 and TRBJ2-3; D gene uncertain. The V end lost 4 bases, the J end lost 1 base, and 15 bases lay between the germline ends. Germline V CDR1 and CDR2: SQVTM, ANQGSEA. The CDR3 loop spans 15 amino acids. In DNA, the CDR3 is TGCAGCGTTGGTGGGGTCGGCTCTCGCACAGATACGCAGTATTTT. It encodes CSVGGVGSRTDTQYF.

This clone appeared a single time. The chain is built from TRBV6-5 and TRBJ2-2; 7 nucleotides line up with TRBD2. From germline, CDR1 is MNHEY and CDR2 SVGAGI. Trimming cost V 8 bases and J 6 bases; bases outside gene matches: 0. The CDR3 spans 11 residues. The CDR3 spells CASGGAGELFF. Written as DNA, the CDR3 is TGTGCCAGCGGGGGGGCCGGGGAGCTGTTTTTT.

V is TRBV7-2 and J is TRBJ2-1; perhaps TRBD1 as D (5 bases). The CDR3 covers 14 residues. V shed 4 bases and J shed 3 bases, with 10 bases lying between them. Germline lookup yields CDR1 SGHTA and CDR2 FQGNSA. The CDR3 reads CASSSPDSYNEQFF. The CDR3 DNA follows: TGTGCCAGCAGCTCCCCTGACAGCTACAATGAGCAGTTCTTC.

CDR3 nucleotides: TGTGCCAGCAGTTACTCGGGGGTTGAAGCTTTCTTT. This translates into CASSYSGVEAFF. The chain carries TRBV6-2 or TRBV6-3 and TRBJ1-1; tentatively, D is TRBD1 (5 bases). CDR1 is MNHEY and CDR2 is SVGEGT in the germline V gene. The CDR3 spans 12 residues. The ends were cut back, 0 bases at V and 7 bases at J, with 6 bases in the middle.

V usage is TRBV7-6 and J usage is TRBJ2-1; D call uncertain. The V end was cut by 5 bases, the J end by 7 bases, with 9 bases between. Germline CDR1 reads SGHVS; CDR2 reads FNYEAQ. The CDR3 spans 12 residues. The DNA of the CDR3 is TGTGCCAGCAGCCCCTTTGGTAATGAGCAGTTCTTC. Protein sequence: CASSPFGNEQFF.

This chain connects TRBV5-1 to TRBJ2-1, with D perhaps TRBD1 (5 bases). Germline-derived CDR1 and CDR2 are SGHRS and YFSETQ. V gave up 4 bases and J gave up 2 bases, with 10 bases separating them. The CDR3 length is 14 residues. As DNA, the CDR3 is TGCGCCAGCAGCCTCGACAGAACCTACAATGAGCAGTTCTTC. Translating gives CASSLDRTYNEQFF.

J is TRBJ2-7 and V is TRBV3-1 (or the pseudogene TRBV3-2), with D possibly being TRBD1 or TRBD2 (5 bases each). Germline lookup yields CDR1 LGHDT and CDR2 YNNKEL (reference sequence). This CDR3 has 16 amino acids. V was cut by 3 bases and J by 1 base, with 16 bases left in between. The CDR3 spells CASSQSPGTGSYEQYF. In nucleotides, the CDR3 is TGTGCCAGCAGCCAGTCCCCCGGGACGGGATCCTACGAGCAGTACTTC.

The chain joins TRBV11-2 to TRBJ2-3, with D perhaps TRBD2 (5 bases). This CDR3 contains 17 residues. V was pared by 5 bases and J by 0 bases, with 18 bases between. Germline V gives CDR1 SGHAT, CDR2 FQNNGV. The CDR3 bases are TGTGCCAGCAGCCCCGGATCTTGGCGGAGGAGCACAGATACGCAGTATTTT. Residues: CASSPGSWRRSTDTQYF.